One sample yielded the 14 T cell receptor beta chains listed below, sequenced in a study of Graves' ophthalmopathy and Graves' hyperthyroidism. Investigators amplified TCR beta CDR3 regions from RNA transcripts. In the first round, RT-PCR was carried out with HTBI primers, and a multiplex PCR formed the second round. TCRdb analysed the multiplex PCR reads with MiXCR anew, one entry per CDR3 protein. Of about 1.1 million distinct CDR3 sequences in the sample, about 36% were seen once. The sequenced sample was peripheral blood or thyroid tissue (not recorded which). The origin of the receptors is an adult man with Graves' hyperthyroidism.

The chain couples TRBV10-3 to TRBJ2-2; D remains unclear. The germline CDR1 and CDR2 sequences are ENHRY and SYGVKD. Between the trimmed V and J ends, which lost 4 bases and 5 bases, there was a span of 14 bases. The CDR3 spans 15 residues. CDR3 coding DNA: TGTGCCATCAGTGCTGCCCGGGCAGGAACCGGGGAGCTGTTTTTT. Its protein product is CAISAARAGTGELFF.

As to this clonotype: This may stem from a read error, because a much larger clone lies one nucleotide away. The chain recombines TRBV7-9 with TRBJ2-5; the match to TRBD2 covers 7 bases. Germline CDR1 reads SEHNR; CDR2 reads FQNEAQ (reference sequence). The CDR3 covers 15 residues. Losses at the gene ends were 7 bases for V and 0 bases for J; bases not matched to a gene: 8. The CDR3 bases are TGTGCCAGCAACTCAAGGGAGGGGTACCAAGAGACCCAGTACTTC. This encodes CASNSREGYQETQYF. The variable domain in full, completed from reference TRBV7-9 and TRBJ2-5, reads DTGVSQNPRHKITKRGQNVTFRCDPISEHNRLYWYRQTLGQGPEFLTYFQNEAQLEKSRLLSDRFSAERPKGSFSTLEIQRTEQGDSAMYLCASNSREGYQETQYFGPGTRLLVL.

This clonotype has ten or more counts. This chain links TRBV24-1 with TRBJ2-7; 9 nucleotides agree with TRBD1. V trimming: 4 bases; J trimming: 4 bases; junction bases outside the gene matches: 13. This CDR3 is built from 17 residues. Germline CDR1 and CDR2: KGHDR and SFDVKD. CDR3: CATSDGGPGQGRYEQYF. As DNA, the CDR3 is TGTGCCACCAGTGACGGGGGACCGGGACAGGGAAGGTACGAGCAGTACTTC.

This clonotype occurred many times. V is TRBV5-6 and J is TRBJ1-2, with 7 bases matching TRBD1. Trimming removed 3 bases from V and 2 bases from J; junction bases left unmatched: 1. Germline-derived CDR1 and CDR2 are SGHDT and YYEEEE. This CDR3 has 13 residues. CDR3 nucleotides: TGTGCCAGCAGCTCGACAGGGAACTATGGCTACACCTTC. Translating it yields CASSSTGNYGYTF. Combining the CDR3 with reference TRBV5-6 and TRBJ1-2 gives the whole variable domain DAGVTQSPTHLIKTRGQQVTLRCSPKSGHDTVSWYQQALGQGPQFIFQYYEEEERQRGNFPDRFSGHQFPNYSSELNVNALLLGDSALYLCASSSTGNYGYTFGSGTRLTVV.

The genes are TRBV10-3 and TRBJ2-7, with 7 positions matching TRBD1. The V segment lost 0 bases and the J segment 2 bases; nucleotides outside the gene matches: 4. The CDR3 contains 15 residues. The germline V gene has CDR1 ENHRY and CDR2 SYGVKD. CDR3 DNA sequence: TGTGCCATCAGTGAGTCGTCCAGGGGGACCTACGAGCAGTACTTC. The encoded protein is CAISESSRGTYEQYF.

This clonotype came up many times. This chain joins TRBV10-3 and TRBJ2-7; possibly TRBD1 or TRBD2 for D (5 bases each). V was trimmed by 4 bases and J by 2 bases, leaving 18 bases between them. Germline CDR1 is ENHRY and CDR2 is SYGVKD. CDR3 size: 16 residues. As DNA, the CDR3 is TGTGCCATCAGTGGGGGGTTGATCGGGCTGACCTACGAGCAGTACTTC. This translates into CAISGGLIGLTYEQYF.

On this clonotype itself: The junction differs from germline at one of its ends, possibly a read error. J is TRBJ2-5 and V is TRBV12-3 or TRBV12-4; D is possibly TRBD1 or TRBD2 (5 bases each). The CDR3 runs to 15 residues. This CDR3 reads CASSLYGADQETQYF. CDR3 nucleotide sequence: TGTGCCAGCAGTTTATACGGGGCAGACCAAGAAACCCAGTACTTC.

V is TRBV5-4 and J is TRBJ2-7; D may be TRBD2 (6 bases). This CDR3 has 15 residues. The germline CDR1 and CDR2 sequences are SGHNT and YYREEE (reference sequence). V lost 5 bases to trimming and J lost 2 bases, with 17 bases between them. The CDR3 nucleotides are TGTGCCAGCAGGTCGACTCTAGCGAAAACCTACGAGCAGTACTTC. Residues: CASRSTLAKTYEQYF.

Concerning this clonotype itself: This may stem from a read error, because a much larger clone lies one nucleotide away. The genes are TRBV5-1 and TRBJ1-2; possibly TRBD1 for D (6 bases). In germline, CDR1 is SGHRS, CDR2 YFSETQ. The CDR3 length is 15 residues. The CDR3, as DNA: TGTGCCAGCAGCTCACAGGGTGCCTATGGCAATGGCTACACCTTC. Its translation: CASSSQGAYGNGYTF.

The chain has TRBV4-2 and TRBJ2-7; D is undetermined. Germline V lookup: CDR1 LGHNA, CDR2 YNFKEQ. Between the trimmed V and J ends, which lost 0 bases and 4 bases, there was a span of 13 bases. This CDR3 is 15 amino acids long. The CDR3 here is CASSQERSSGYEQYF. The DNA for the CDR3 is TGTGCCAGCAGCCAAGAAAGGAGTTCTGGATACGAGCAGTACTTC.

This clonotype has a count of ten or more. V and J are TRBV7-9 and TRBJ2-5, with TRBD1 matching over 12 bases. J was trimmed by 5 bases and V by 3 bases; bases with no gene match: 4. There are 15 residues in the CDR3. Germline CDR1 reads SEHNR; CDR2 reads FQNEAQ (reference sequence). The CDR3 bases are TGTGCCAGCAGCTTTCGGGACAGGGGGCTGGAGACCCAGTACTTC. Translating gives CASSFRDRGLETQYF. Full variable domain (rest looked up from reference TRBV7-9 and TRBJ2-5): DTGVSQNPRHKITKRGQNVTFRCDPISEHNRLYWYRQTLGQGPEFLTYFQNEAQLEKSRLLSDRFSAERPKGSFSTLEIQRTEQGDSAMYLCASSFRDRGLETQYFGPGTRLLVL.

This chain links TRBV12-3 or TRBV12-4 with TRBJ2-7; D is perhaps TRBD1 (6 bases). V lost 5 bases and J lost 1, with 15 bases in between. The CDR3 is 15 residues long. CDR3 in amino acids: CASSAYPGQSYEQYF. The DNA for the CDR3 is TGTGCCAGCAGTGCCTATCCTGGACAGTCCTACGAGCAGTACTTC.

This clonotype was counted a few times. J is TRBJ2-7 and V is TRBV6-6; TRBD1 might be the D (6 bases). The CDR3 covers 14 residues. From germline, CDR1 is MNHNY and CDR2 SVGAGI (reference sequence). V was clipped by 6 bases and J by 3 bases, with 15 bases between them. For the CDR3, the DNA is TGTGCCAGCAGGGACCCAGGACAGAGCTACGAGCAGTACTTC. The encoded protein is CASRDPGQSYEQYF.

This clonotype has a handful of counts. The V and J genes are TRBV14 and TRBJ1-2; tentative D call: TRBD1 (5 bases). Germline loops: CDR1 SGHDN, CDR2 FVKESK. This CDR3 is 16 amino acids long. The germline V and J ends were trimmed by 6 bases and 2 bases, with 19 bases remaining between them. This CDR3 reads CASSEAGGWGNYGYTF. The CDR3 region has the DNA TGTGCCAGCAGTGAAGCGGGAGGGTGGGGGAACTATGGCTACACCTTC.